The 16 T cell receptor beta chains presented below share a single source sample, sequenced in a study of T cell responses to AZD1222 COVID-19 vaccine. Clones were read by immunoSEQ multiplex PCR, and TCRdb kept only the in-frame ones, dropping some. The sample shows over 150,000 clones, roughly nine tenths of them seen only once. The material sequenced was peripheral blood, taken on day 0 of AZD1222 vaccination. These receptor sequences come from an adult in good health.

The CDR3 nucleotides read TGCAGTGCCGGGTCGGGACAGGGTCACACCTTC. Residues: CSAGSGQGHTF. The chain couples TRBV20-1 to TRBJ1-2, with 9 bases lining up with TRBD1. The V segment lost 6 bases and the J segment 12 bases; nucleotides outside the gene matches: 8. Germline CDR1 is DFQATT and CDR2 is SNEGSKA (reference sequence). This CDR3 spans 11 amino acids.

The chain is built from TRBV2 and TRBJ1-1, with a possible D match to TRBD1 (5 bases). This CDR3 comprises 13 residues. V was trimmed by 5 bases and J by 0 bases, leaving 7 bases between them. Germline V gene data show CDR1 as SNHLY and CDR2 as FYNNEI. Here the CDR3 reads CASSNRMNTEAFF. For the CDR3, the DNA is TGTGCCAGCAGTAACAGGATGAACACTGAAGCTTTCTTT.

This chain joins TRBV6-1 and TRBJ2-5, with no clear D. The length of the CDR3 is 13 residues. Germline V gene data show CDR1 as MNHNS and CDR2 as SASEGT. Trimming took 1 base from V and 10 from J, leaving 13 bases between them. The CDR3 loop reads CASSEGLDGGQYF. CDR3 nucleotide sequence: TGTGCCAGCAGTGAAGGACTCGATGGTGGCCAGTACTTC.

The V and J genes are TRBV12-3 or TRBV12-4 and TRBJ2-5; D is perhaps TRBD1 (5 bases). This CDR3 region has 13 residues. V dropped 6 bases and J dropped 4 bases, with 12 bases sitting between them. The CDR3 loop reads CASSPGRGETQYF. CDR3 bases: TGTGCCAGCAGCCCCGGAAGGGGAGAGACCCAGTACTTC.

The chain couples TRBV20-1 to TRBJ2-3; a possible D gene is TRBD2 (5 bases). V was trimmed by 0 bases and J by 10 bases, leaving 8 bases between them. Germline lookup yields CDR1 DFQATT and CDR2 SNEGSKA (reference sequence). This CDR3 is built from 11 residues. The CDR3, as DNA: TGCAGTGCTAGAGACGGAGGCCCGCAGTATTTT. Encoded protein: CSARDGGPQYF.

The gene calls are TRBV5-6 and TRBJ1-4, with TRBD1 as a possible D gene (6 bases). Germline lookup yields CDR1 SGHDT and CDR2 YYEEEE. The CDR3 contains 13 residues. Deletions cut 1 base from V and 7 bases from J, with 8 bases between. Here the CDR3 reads CASSLWGAEKLFF. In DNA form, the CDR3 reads TGTGCCAGCAGCTTGTGGGGGGCTGAAAAACTGTTTTTT.

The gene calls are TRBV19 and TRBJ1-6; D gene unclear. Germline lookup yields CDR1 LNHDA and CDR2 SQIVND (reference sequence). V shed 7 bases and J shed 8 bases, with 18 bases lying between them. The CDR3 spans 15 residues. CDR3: CASKFVAQSDSPLHF. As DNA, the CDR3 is TGTGCCAGTAAGTTCGTAGCTCAGTCAGATTCACCCCTCCACTTT.

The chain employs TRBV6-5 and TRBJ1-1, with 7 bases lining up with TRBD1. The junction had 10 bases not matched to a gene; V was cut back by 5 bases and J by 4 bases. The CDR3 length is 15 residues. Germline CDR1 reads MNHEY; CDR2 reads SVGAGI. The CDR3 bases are TGTGCCAGCAGTAACTACAGGGGTAAGACCACTGAAGCTTTCTTT. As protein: CASSNYRGKTTEAFF.

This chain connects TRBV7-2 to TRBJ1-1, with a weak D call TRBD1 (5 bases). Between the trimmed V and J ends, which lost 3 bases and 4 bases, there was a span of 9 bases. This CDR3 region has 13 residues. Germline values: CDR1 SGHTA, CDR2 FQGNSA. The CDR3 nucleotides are TGTGCCAGCAGCTTTGGGGGGGGCACTGAAGCTTTCTTT. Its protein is CASSFGGGTEAFF.

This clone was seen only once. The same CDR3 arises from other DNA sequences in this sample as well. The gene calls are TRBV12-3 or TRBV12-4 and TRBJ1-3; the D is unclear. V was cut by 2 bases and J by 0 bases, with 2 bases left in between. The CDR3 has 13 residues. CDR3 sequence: CASSLSSGNTIYF. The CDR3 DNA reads TGTGCCAGCAGTTTATCCTCTGGAAACACCATATATTTT.

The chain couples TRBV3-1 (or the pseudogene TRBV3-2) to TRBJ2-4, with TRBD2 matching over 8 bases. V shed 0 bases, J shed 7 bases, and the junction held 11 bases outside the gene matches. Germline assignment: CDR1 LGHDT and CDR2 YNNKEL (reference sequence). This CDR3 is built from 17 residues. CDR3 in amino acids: CASSQDLGGGLRNIQYF. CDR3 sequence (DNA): TGTGCCAGCAGCCAAGATTTGGGCGGGGGGCTCCGGAACATTCAGTACTTC.

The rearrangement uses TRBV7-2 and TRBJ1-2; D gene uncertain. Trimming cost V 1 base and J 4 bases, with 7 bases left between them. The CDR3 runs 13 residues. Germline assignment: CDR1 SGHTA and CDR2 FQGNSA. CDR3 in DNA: TGTGCCAGCAGCTTAGGGGGAACCTATGGCTACACCTTC. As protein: CASSLGGTYGYTF. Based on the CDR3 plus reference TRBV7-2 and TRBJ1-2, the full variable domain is GAGVSQSPSNKVTEKGKDVELRCDPISGHTALYWYRQSLGQGLEFLIYFQGNSAPDKSGLPSDRFSAERTGGSVSTLTIQRTQQEDSAVYLCASSLGGTYGYTFGSGTRLTVV.

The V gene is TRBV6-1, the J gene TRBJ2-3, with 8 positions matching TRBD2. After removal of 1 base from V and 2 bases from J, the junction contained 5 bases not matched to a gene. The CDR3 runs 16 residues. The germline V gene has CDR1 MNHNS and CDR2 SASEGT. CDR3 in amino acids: CASSEERGPYTDTQYF. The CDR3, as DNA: TGTGCCAGCAGTGAAGAGCGGGGGCCATACACAGATACGCAGTATTTT.

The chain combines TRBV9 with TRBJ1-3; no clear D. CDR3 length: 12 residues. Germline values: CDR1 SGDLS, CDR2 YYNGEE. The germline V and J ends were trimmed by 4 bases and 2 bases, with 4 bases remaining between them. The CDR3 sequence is CASSRAGNTIYF. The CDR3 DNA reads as TGTGCCAGCAGCCGAGCTGGAAACACCATATATTTT.

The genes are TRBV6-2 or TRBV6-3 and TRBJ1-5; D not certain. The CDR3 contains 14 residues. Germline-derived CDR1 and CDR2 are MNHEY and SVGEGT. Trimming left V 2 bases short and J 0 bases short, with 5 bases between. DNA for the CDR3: TGTGCCAGCAGTTACCGAAGTAGCAATCAGCCCCAGCATTTT. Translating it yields CASSYRSSNQPQHF.

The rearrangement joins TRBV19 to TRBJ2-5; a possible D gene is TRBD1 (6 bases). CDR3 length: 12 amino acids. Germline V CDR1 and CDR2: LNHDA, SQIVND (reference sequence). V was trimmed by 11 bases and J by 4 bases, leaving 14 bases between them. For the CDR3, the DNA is TGTGCCTCCAAGGGGGTTTCAGAGACCCAGTACTTC. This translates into CASKGVSETQYF.